A selection of T cell receptor beta chains follows, all from one sample in a study of blood T cell repertoires in COVID-19. Using immunoSEQ multiplex PCR, the repertoire was profiled, and TCRdb retains in-frame clones only, with some absent. The sample contains a few hundred thousand clones, about 88% of which appear only once. The sample comprised peripheral blood. Source of these receptors: a woman in her fifties or sixties with COVID-19, enrolled during active disease. CDR3s include the opening cysteine and the closing phenylalanine or tryptophan. The D gene is left open where the match is weak. Clone size is given for some rows only: seen once, a few or many times, or a class if the clone is expanded.

D,V,size,J,length,CDR3,DNA
-,TRBV12-3/TRBV12-4,-,TRBJ1-4,13,CASSLAFGHELFF,TGTGCCAGCAGTTTAGCTTTTGGACACGAACTGTTTTTT
TRBD2,TRBV10-3,-,TRBJ2-1,16,CAIGLAGPTSYNEQFF,TGTGCCATCGGGCTAGCGGGGCCTACCTCCTACAATGAGCAGTTCTTC
TRBD1,TRBV5-1,-,TRBJ2-7,14,CASSLRDRSSEQYF,TGCGCCAGCAGCCTACGGGACAGGTCCAGCGAGCAGTACTTC
TRBD1,TRBV29-1,-,TRBJ2-7,12,CSVRQGPYEQYF,TGCAGCGTGCGACAGGGCCCCTACGAGCAGTACTTC
TRBD1,TRBV28,-,TRBJ1-5,14,CASKRAQGDQPQHF,TGTGCCAGCAAGAGGGCCCAGGGGGATCAGCCCCAGCATTTT
-,TRBV7-2,-,TRBJ2-3,13,CASSLSRTDTQYF,TGTGCCAGCAGCTTGAGTCGCACAGATACGCAGTATTTT
-,TRBV29-1,-,TRBJ2-3,13,CSGGRGDRDTQYF,TGCAGCGGCGGTCGTGGAGATAGAGATACGCAGTATTTT
TRBD1,TRBV19,-,TRBJ1-5,15,CASSIRQGPRQPQHF,TGTGCCAGTAGTATAAGACAGGGACCCCGACAGCCCCAGCATTTT
-,TRBV7-2,-,TRBJ1-1,15,CASTLQAGMNTEAFF,TGTGCCAGCACCCTACAGGCAGGAATGAACACTGAAGCTTTCTTT
-,TRBV29-1,once,TRBJ1-1,10,CSVRDNEAFF,TGCAGCGTCCGGGACAACGAAGCTTTCTTT
TRBD1,TRBV5-1,-,TRBJ1-6,15,CASSTKGQTNSPLHF,TGCGCCAGCAGCACAAAGGGACAGACTAATTCACCCCTCCACTTT
TRBD1,TRBV27,-,TRBJ1-5,14,CASSRTGDNQPQHF,TGTGCCAGCAGTCGCACAGGGGACAATCAGCCCCAGCATTTT
TRBD1,TRBV29-1,-,TRBJ1-1,12,CSVDLLTGEAFF,TGCAGCGTTGACCTTTTGACAGGGGAAGCTTTCTTT
TRBD1,TRBV5-6,-,TRBJ2-5,14,CASSPRDRGETQYF,TGTGCCAGCAGCCCCCGGGACAGGGGAGAGACCCAGTACTTC
TRBD1,TRBV5-4,once,TRBJ2-6,17,CASSSGTGVSGANVLTF,TGTGCCAGCAGCTCCGGGACAGGGGTTTCTGGGGCCAACGTCCTGACTTTC
-,TRBV19,-,TRBJ2-3,14,CASSLWSGTDTQYF,TGTGCCAGTAGTTTATGGTCGGGCACAGATACGCAGTATTTT
-,TRBV5-1,-,TRBJ2-2,14,CASRWSADTGELFF,TGCGCCAGCAGGTGGAGCGCTGACACCGGGGAGCTGTTTTTT
-,TRBV7-8,-,TRBJ2-5,16,CASSRDAGSSQETQYF,TGTGCCAGCAGCCGAGACGCGGGGTCCTCTCAAGAGACCCAGTACTTC
TRBD1,TRBV7-6,once,TRBJ1-3,16,CASSSYRGLRGNTIYF,TGTGCCAGCAGCTCCTACAGGGGGCTGAGAGGAAACACCATATATTTT
-,TRBV5-1,-,TRBJ1-1,14,CASSLDTANTEAFF,TGCGCCAGCAGCTTGGACACAGCGAACACTGAAGCTTTCTTT
TRBD1,TRBV18,once,TRBJ1-1,14,CASSPLGGGTEAFF,TGTGCCAGCTCACCATTAGGGGGCGGGACTGAAGCTTTCTTT
-,TRBV10-3,-,TRBJ2-1,12,CAISVGGDEQFF,TGTGCCATCAGCGTAGGGGGAGATGAGCAGTTCTTC
TRBD2,TRBV5-6,-,TRBJ2-1,15,CASSFGTGGPNEQFF,TGTGCCAGCAGCTTCGGAACGGGGGGGCCCAATGAGCAGTTCTTC
-,TRBV28,-,TRBJ1-5,15,CASRLQGGNNQPQHF,TGTGCCAGCAGGCTTCAGGGCGGGAACAATCAGCCCCAGCATTTT
-,TRBV29-1,-,TRBJ2-3,13,CSVNPQGADTQYF,TGCAGCGTTAACCCCCAGGGTGCAGATACGCAGTATTTT
TRBD1,TRBV7-8,-,TRBJ1-1,16,CASSPDPGQGRTEAFF,TGTGCCAGCAGCCCCGACCCGGGACAGGGAAGAACTGAAGCTTTCTTT
TRBD1,TRBV7-2,-,TRBJ2-3,18,CASSPRVGGQGAGDTQYF,TGTGCCAGCAGCCCCCGGGTGGGGGGACAGGGGGCTGGAGATACGCAGTATTTT
TRBD2,TRBV29-1,-,TRBJ2-1,14,CSVEVGSGASEQFF,TGCAGCGTTGAAGTCGGTAGCGGGGCCTCGGAGCAGTTCTTC
-,TRBV19,-,TRBJ2-3,12,CASSYLTGEQYF,TGTGCCAGTAGTTATTTGACAGGAGAGCAGTATTTT
TRBD1,TRBV19,-,TRBJ2-3,15,CASGTGTGNADTQYF,TGTGCCAGTGGGACAGGGACGGGGAACGCAGATACGCAGTATTTT
-,TRBV5-1,-,TRBJ1-1,13,CASSFEVQSEAFF,TGCGCCAGCAGCTTCGAAGTGCAGTCGGAAGCTTTCTTT
-,TRBV19,once,TRBJ2-2,13,CASSIPLDGELFF,TGTGCCAGTAGTATCCCATTAGACGGGGAGCTGTTTTTT
TRBD2,TRBV6-4,-,TRBJ2-3,14,CASSEGGGAATQYF,TGTGCCAGCAGTGAGGGCGGGGGGGCGGCTACGCAGTATTTT
-,TRBV5-1,-,TRBJ1-1,12,CASSSLPGKAFF,TGCGCCAGCAGCTCCCTACCGGGAAAAGCTTTCTTT
TRBD2,TRBV28,once,TRBJ2-1,15,CASSLSSGGVYEQFF,TGTGCCAGCAGTTTATCTAGCGGGGGGGTTTATGAGCAGTTCTTC
-,TRBV29-1,-,TRBJ2-2,14,CSVVSGENTGELFF,TGCAGCGTTGTAAGTGGAGAGAACACCGGGGAGCTGTTTTTT
TRBD2,TRBV2,-,TRBJ2-3,16,CASSVLAGTSTDTQYF,TGTGCCAGCAGTGTACTAGCGGGGACTAGCACAGATACGCAGTATTTT
-,TRBV5-1,-,TRBJ2-1,13,CASSSTSQLEQFF,TGCGCCAGCAGCTCAACTAGCCAGCTTGAGCAGTTCTTC
-,TRBV5-6,-,TRBJ1-3,13,CASNTGGGNTIYF,TGTGCCAGCAATACCGGGGGTGGAAACACCATATATTTT